This TCR beta chain was sequenced during a study of cytomegalovirus exposure and HLA in healthy donors (dated by TCRdb to about 2017). For context, the study as a whole: An earlier analysis of about 530 of the donors reported 250 to 350 Gb of sequence data and 117 million unique TCR beta sequences obtained from some 170 million T cells. Roughly 300 gigabases of sequencing data and approximately 84 million unique TCR sequences were included in an early release covering several hundred HLA-typed donors. Among the roughly 400 genotyped donors, around 81% belonged to the genetic ancestry cluster associated with self-reported Caucasian donors. The study aimed to test whether cataloging public T cell receptors could reveal signatures of past pathogen exposure. The study used immunosequencing to profile the T cell repertoires of hundreds of subjects and linked those repertoires to cytomegalovirus serostatus. Besides the first cohort of more than 650 subjects, a separate validation cohort made up of over 100 different subjects was used. To predict cytomegalovirus infection status, the study brought together high-throughput TCR immunosequencing, statistical association of individual TCRs with disease status, and machine learning. To study patterns of TCR occurrence, a later analysis re-analyzed previously published TCR beta repertoires from 650 to 750 donors and added high-resolution HLA genotyping. The later analysis used no new phenotypic data to find candidate immune exposures, relying instead on TCR beta sequences and their occurrence across donors. In an earlier analysis of 587 of the donors, high-throughput TCR beta sequencing was used to judge whether each TCR beta V gene segment behaved as functional or pseudogenic. Donor age, sex, ethnicity and CMV serostatus were compiled alongside the repertoire data. In a later genetic analysis, genome-wide SNP genotypes for about three fifths of the roughly 670 donors were used, and that subset was treated as a discovery cohort. All discovery cohort repertoires had been generated on a single sequencing platform. HLA typing covered class I and class II loci at four-digit resolution. The number of donors typed differed by locus, with about 629-640 for A, B, C, DRB1 and DQB1, roughly 520 for DQA1, 600 to 610 for DPA1, and some 450 for DPB1. Roughly 5 DR-DQ haplotypes were treated as single units for association and clustering because of strong linkage in the cohort. Across about 370 genotyped donors of the cohort, an average of roughly 250,000 unique TCR beta nucleotide sequences per donor were sequenced, and approximately 19% of those sequences were non-productive.

Reading from cysteine to phenylalanine, the CDR3 counts 15 amino acids. The CDR3 DNA has 45 bases and is translated from base 1. V has 3 bases trimmed and J has 2 bases trimmed; junction bases matching no gene number 6. Via the germline V gene, CDR1 is LGHNA and CDR2 YNFKEQ. In total, 500 to 700 healthy bone marrow donors made up the cohort. All cohort members were sampled while nominally healthy, although unrecorded immune exposures were likely present. The donor tested CMV seropositive and was one of the 289 seropositive cohort members. Every donor gave a peripheral blood sample, and the peripheral blood mononuclear cells from that sample were used for TCR beta sequencing. The Qiagen DNeasy Blood Extraction Kit was used to extract genomic DNA from the blood cell samples. In the case of this clone: The antigen it recognizes is unknown. Per-base qualities were not stored, and no clone one base away is much larger.

Receptor amplification or capture employed the immunoSEQ multiplex PCR assay. For the multiplex PCR, a mixture combining 60 forward primers for TCR Vbeta segments and 13 reverse primers for TCR Jbeta segments was used. Amplification of the CDR3 region of rearranged TCR beta genes was performed with a multiplex PCR assay on genomic DNA. Amplified TCR beta libraries were sequenced as 87-base-pair reads on the Illumina HiSeq System. On the study's bioinformatics: A later analysis tallied around 87 million unique TCR beta chains across the 610 or so repertoires, and roughly 11 million of those chains were shared by two or more donors. Raw reads were error-corrected and collapsed into unique sequences by a nearest-neighbor algorithm in which closely related sequences were merged to remove PCR and sequencing errors. CDR3 sequences were aligned to IMGT reference sequences to assign V, D and J gene segments. Each retained sequence needed at least a six-nucleotide match to both a V gene segment and a J gene segment. A rearrangement was called productive if the CDR3 had no stop codons and remained in frame with V and J, and every other rearrangement was called non-productive. CDR3 was defined by IMGT convention, running from the second conserved V-encoded cysteine to the conserved J-encoded phenylalanine. Sequences without an unambiguous match to a single V gene segment were excluded from the earlier analysis of 450 to 650 of the donors. In an earlier analysis of some 590 of the donors, a V segment was called functional when productive rearrangements were above 56.7%, and segregating when the standard deviation between donors exceeded 5%. A statistical classification framework was built to diagnose cytomegalovirus status from the catalog of TCR beta chain sequences. V and J gene assignment, in a later analysis, came from comparing TCR nucleotide sequences with IMGT/GENE-DB human TR gene sequences. In a later analysis, CDR3 sequences and most-parsimonious VDJ recombination scenarios were assigned using the TCRdist pipeline. A later analysis defined each TCR beta chain by its CDR3 amino acid sequence plus V-gene family, and excluded reads lacking a unique V-gene family. In a later analysis, 550 to 650 highly shared, low-generation-probability nucleotide sequences were removed to address suspected cross-contamination and a sequencing artifact. In a later analysis, a clonal expansion index for each public chain was calculated from normalized within-repertoire ranks of inferred template counts. In a later analysis, generation probabilities were computed using a VDJ recombination model fitted to out-of-frame rearrangements, and the results were checked against IGoR. In a later analysis, hypergeometric tests were used to score TCR-TCR, TCR-HLA and TCR-CMV co-occurrence, with a repertoire-size bias correction applied to TCR pairs. To estimate false discovery rates, a later analysis permuted the HLA or CMV assignments 20 times. In a later analysis, co-occurring TCRs were grouped using DBSCAN, with TCRdist sequence similarity added in when clustering inside HLA-allele-positive subsets. Repertoires with fewer than 30,000 or more than 120,000 public chains were left out of co-occurrence clustering, as were a handful of repertoires with anomalous nucleotide sharing. Here the immuneACCESS table is served through TCRdb, limited to in-frame sequences with V and J called. Missing clones are a known gap in these copies; in checked studies unresolved V genes cover under half, and the rest lacks a known reason. The DNA gave D and trimming, while V, J and clone size come from that table. The sample data list 120,000 or so clones, and 65% to 80% of these were observed just once. The ten largest clonotypes hold around 3% of the sample.

Beyond this particular receptor, the publication reports: Only TCR beta chains were sequenced in this cohort, and the absence of alpha or paired-chain data limited detectable features. The earlier analysis of some 540 of the donors excluded some 15 rarely observed V segments, including chromosome 9 orphons, because counts were too low. A further reported finding was that TCR beta sequences accurately predicted the HLA-A and HLA-B alleles for most subjects in the first cohort. A group of highly shared sequence variants was considered likely to be a technical artifact of the sequencing pipeline. In an earlier analysis of about 540 of the donors, most TCR beta V segments were observed in productive rearrangements about 90% or about 30% of the time, broadly matching IMGT annotations. In a later analysis, HLA-associated TCR beta chains were found to be more clonally expanded and to have lower generation probabilities than equally common non-associated chains. Assigning TCR associations to individual alleles was difficult when HLA alleles, especially DR and DQ, strongly co-occurred. For the cohort, immune exposure information was limited to CMV serostatus. In a later analysis, some 17,000 TCR beta sequences were associated with specific HLA alleles at a false discovery rate of 0.05. According to a later analysis, parvovirus B19, influenza, CMV and Epstein-Barr virus appeared linked to several top co-occurrence clusters. Most TCR sequences were seen in very few donors, while some public TCRs were found in many individuals. In both the original and validation cohorts, the classifier was reported to diagnose cytomegalovirus status with high specificity and sensitivity. V-gene and J-gene trimming of TCR beta chains was associated with a missense DCLRE1C variant in a later genetic analysis, and the association was replicated in an independent cohort. In a later analysis, TCR association rates were found to vary across HLA loci, with the most associated TCRs seen for DRB1 alleles and the fewest for HLA-C alleles. The study listed 150 to 200 TCR beta chains as associated with cytomegalovirus. Correlated functional status among segregating V segments might be attributable to linkage disequilibrium, but an unknown experimental factor could not be ruled out. Because some donors lacked HLA typing at each locus, the association tests relied only on the typed subset. In vitro tests confirmed that a few of the cytomegalovirus-associated TCR beta chains recognize cytomegalovirus antigens. The authors suggested that the approach could potentially be generalized to other disease states and immunological phenotypes. Some IMGT-functional V segments, including TRBV6-2 and TRBV6-3, could not be told apart with the 87-base-pair reads, so those segments were excluded. According to a later analysis, most CMV-associated TCR beta chains appeared to be HLA-restricted, and the HLA associations seemed to be driven largely by CMV exposure. The presence/absence analyses assumed that sequencing depth was roughly uniform across donors, and that assumption may not be true. In a later genetic analysis, fewer N-insertions in productive TCRs were reported among donors in an Asian-associated ancestry cluster than the roughly 640-donor mean.

The sample consisted of PBMCs. The chain uses TRBV4-2 and TRBJ2-5; 7 middle bases align to TRBD1. The TCR comes from a woman aged 40 to 50 in good health and CMV-seropositive. The nucleotide sequence reads as follows: TGTGCCAGCAGCCATTCTGGACAGGTTCAAGAGACCCAGTACTTC. The resulting protein is CASSHSGQVQETQYF.